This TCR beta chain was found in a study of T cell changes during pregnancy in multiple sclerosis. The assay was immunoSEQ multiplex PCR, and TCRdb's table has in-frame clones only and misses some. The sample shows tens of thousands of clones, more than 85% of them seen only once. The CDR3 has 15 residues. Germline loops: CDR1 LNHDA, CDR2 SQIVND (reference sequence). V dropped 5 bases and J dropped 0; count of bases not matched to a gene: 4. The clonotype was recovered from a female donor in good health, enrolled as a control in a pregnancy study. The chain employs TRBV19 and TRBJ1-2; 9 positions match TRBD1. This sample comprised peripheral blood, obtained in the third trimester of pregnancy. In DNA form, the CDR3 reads TGTGCCAGTAGTCCTGGACAGGGGACTAACTATGGCTACACCTTC. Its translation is CASSPGQGTNYGYTF.